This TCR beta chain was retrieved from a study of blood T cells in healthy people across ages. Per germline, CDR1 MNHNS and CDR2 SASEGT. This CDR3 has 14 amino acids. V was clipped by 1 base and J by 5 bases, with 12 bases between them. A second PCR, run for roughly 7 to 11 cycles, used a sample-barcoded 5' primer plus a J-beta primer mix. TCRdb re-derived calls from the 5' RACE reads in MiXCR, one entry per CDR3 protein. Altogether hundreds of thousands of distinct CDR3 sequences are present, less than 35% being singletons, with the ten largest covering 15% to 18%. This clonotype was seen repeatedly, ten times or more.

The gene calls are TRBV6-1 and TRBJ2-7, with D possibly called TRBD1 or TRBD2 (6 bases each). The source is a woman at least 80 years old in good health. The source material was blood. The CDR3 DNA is TGTGCCAGCAGTGAAGTTACGGGGGCCGACGAGCAGTACTTC. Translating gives CASSEVTGADEQYF.